A selection of T cell receptor beta chains follows, all from one sample in a study of T cells in Graves' hyperthyroidism and ophthalmopathy. TCRdb called the multiplex PCR reads again in MiXCR, with one record for every CDR3 protein. Of roughly 700,000 distinct CDR3 sequences in the sample, less than 15% were seen once. The specimen was blood. The receptors come from a woman between 18 and 29 years old with Graves' hyperthyroidism. Each CDR3 is given with its conserved first and last residue. Fields, in order: J gene, V gene, clone size, D gene, CDR3 DNA, CDR3 protein. D genes are given only for firm matches. The size of a clone is reported for some rows only, either as once, few or many, or as a class for expanded clones.

>TRBJ1-5|TRBV12-3/TRBV12-4|.|.
TGTGCCAGCGGACTCAGGGTGCGGCCCCAGCATTTT
CASGLRVRPQHF
>TRBJ2-1|TRBV7-2|.|.
TGTGCCAGCAGCTTAGATTCGTCGGGCGGCTACAATGAGCAGTTCTTC
CASSLDSSGGYNEQFF
>TRBJ2-1|TRBV30|many|.
TGTGCCTGGACCCGATACCCGTATAACAATGAGCAGTTCTTC
CAWTRYPYNNEQFF
>TRBJ2-7|TRBV12-3/TRBV12-4|many|TRBD1
TGTGCCAGCAGTTCCCGGACAGGGGACGGCAGCGAGCAGTACTTC
CASSSRTGDGSEQYF
>TRBJ2-1|TRBV5-6|few|.
TGTGCCAGCAGCCGCCTGCCTCGCGGGGCTAATGAGCAGTTCTTC
CASSRLPRGANEQFF
>TRBJ2-1|TRBV20-1|many|TRBD2
TGCAGTGCTAGAGATGGGCTAGCGGGAGATCGGAATGAGCAGTTCTTC
CSARDGLAGDRNEQFF
>TRBJ2-1|TRBV20-1|many|.
TGCAGTGCTAGAGTTAGGGGCTCGGAGCAGTTCTTC
CSARVRGSEQFF
>TRBJ2-5|TRBV5-5|.|.
TGTGCCAGCAGCTGGGGGGGGCCGCAAGAGACCCAGTACTTC
CASSWGGPQETQYF
>TRBJ1-6|TRBV6-5|.|.
TGTGCCAGCAGTTACGACAGATTGCCTTACTCACCCCTCCACTTT
CASSYDRLPYSPLHF
>TRBJ2-7|TRBV7-8|many|.
TGTGCCAGCAGCCTATTAGGGTTGGGGCCGTACTTC
CASSLLGLGPYF
>TRBJ2-5|TRBV7-2|.|.
TGTGCCAGCAGCTTAGGTCGCCTAGCAGTACAGAACTTC
CASSLGRLAVQNF
>TRBJ2-1|TRBV27|many|TRBD1
TGTGCCAGCACCGAAAGAGGGGACAGCTACAATGAGCAGTTCTTC
CASTERGDSYNEQFF
>TRBJ1-2|TRBV27|.|.
TGTGCCAGCAGTTCTGGGACAAAGGGCTACACCTTC
CASSSGTKGYTF
>TRBJ2-3|TRBV4-1|many|.
TGCGCCAGCAGCCAATACAGGGGGGGAGGCACAGATACGCAGTATTTT
CASSQYRGGGTDTQYF
>TRBJ2-5|TRBV10-3|few|TRBD1
TGTGCCATCAGGGGGACAGAAGAGACCCAGTACTTC
CAIRGTEETQYF
>TRBJ2-1|TRBV6-2/TRBV6-3|few|.
TGTGCCAGCACCCTCCCCGGACTGCGGGAGTTCTTC
CASTLPGLREFF
>TRBJ2-3|TRBV10-1|few|.
TGCGCCAGCAGTCCGGACTACACAGATACGCAGTATTTT
CASSPDYTDTQYF
>TRBJ2-5|TRBV12-3/TRBV12-4|.|.
TGTGCCAGCAGCCGACTAGTCTGGGGCCCACAAGAGACCCAGTACTTC
CASSRLVWGPQETQYF
>TRBJ2-7|TRBV6-2/TRBV6-3|.|TRBD1
TGTGCCAGCAGCCTACAGGGGGCCCTTTCCTACTACGAGCAGTACTTC
CASSLQGALSYYEQYF
>TRBJ1-2|TRBV28|.|TRBD1
TGTGCCAGCAGTTTATCGGTGCCGGGACAGGAGAACTATGGCTACACCTTC
CASSLSVPGQENYGYTF
>TRBJ2-1|TRBV7-2|.|.
TGTGCCAGCAGCTTAGATATAAGTGCGGATGAGCAGTTCTTC
CASSLDISADEQFF
>TRBJ2-5|TRBV7-9|few|.
TGTGCCAGCAGCAAAGGGAGGGGGAGCCAAGAGACCCAGTACTTC
CASSKGRGSQETQYF
>TRBJ2-7|TRBV20-1|many|.
TGCAGTGCTAGAACGGGGGACGGCACCTACGAGCAGTACTTC
CSARTGDGTYEQYF
>TRBJ1-2|TRBV4-2|.|.
TGTGCCAGCAGCCAAGATCAGAGCCAGCCCTTCTTTGGCTACACCTTC
CASSQDQSQPFFGYTF
>TRBJ2-7|TRBV11-2|.|.
TGTGCCAGCAGCTTAGGTGGGATGGGCGAGCAATACTTC
CASSLGGMGEQYF
>TRBJ2-1|TRBV24-1|few|.
TGTGCCACCAGTGACCCACTAACAGGTTTTGAGGAGCAGTTCTTC
CATSDPLTGFEEQFF
>TRBJ2-5|TRBV2|.|TRBD2
TGTGCCAGCATGGGTAGCGGGAGGTCAGAGACCCAGTACTTC
CASMGSGRSETQYF
>TRBJ2-3|TRBV12-3/TRBV12-4|many|.
TGTGCCAGCCGGATAGGGGTTACAGATACGCAGTATTTT
CASRIGVTDTQYF
>TRBJ2-1|TRBV28|many|TRBD2
TGTGCCAGCCTCGGGGGCCTAGCGGGTGACAATGAGCAGTTCTTC
CASLGGLAGDNEQFF
>TRBJ2-2|TRBV20-1|few|TRBD2
TGCAGTGCTGCTTACTTACGACTAGCGGACCCCGTAGGGGAGCTGTTTTTT
CSAAYLRLADPVGELFF
>TRBJ1-1|TRBV20-1|few|.
TGCAGTGCTAGAGTCGTAGCCCTTATGAACACTGAAGCTTTCTTT
CSARVVALMNTEAFF
>TRBJ2-7|TRBV28|many|TRBD1
TGTGCCAGCAGGACAGGGGGCAACTTCTATTTCTACGAGCAGTACTTC
CASRTGGNFYFYEQYF